The entry below gives a single T cell receptor beta chain sequence along with its context. Its target is not known. The data derive from a study of cytomegalovirus exposure and HLA in healthy donors. Vbeta (60) and Jbeta (13) primers were used in the PCR. Only in-frame clones appear in the TCRdb table, and some are missing; sequencing was by immunoSEQ multiplex PCR. Here the sample spans around 220,000 clones, roughly four fifths being singletons. Study-level results: V- and J-gene trimming of TCR beta was linked (in a later analysis) to a missense DCLRE1C variant.

The origin of this receptor is a girl aged 2-10 years in good health and CMV-seronegative. Input material: PBMCs.

Written as DNA, the CDR3 is TGTGCCAGCAGCGTAGGGGGCGAAGGCTACGAGCAGTACTTC. It specifies CASSVGGEGYEQYF. The chain combines TRBV9 with TRBJ2-7; possible D gene TRBD1, 5 bases. CDR1 and CDR2 from the germline V gene are SGDLS and YYNGEE. Trimming cost V 0 bases and J 3 bases, with 10 bases left between them. This CDR3 is 14 amino acids long. The full variable domain, in which reference TRBV9 and TRBJ2-7 provide the parts outside the CDR3, is DSGVTQTPKHLITATGQRVTLRCSPRSGDLSVYWYQQSLDQGLQFLIQYYNGEERAKGNILERFSAQQFPDLHSELNLSSLELGDSALYFCASSVGGEGYEQYFGPGTRLTVT.